This T cell receptor (beta chain) was identified during a study of PD-L1 blockade in urothelial cancer. For the study at large: Patients took up atezolizumab at some point between 2012 and 2014 at 1,200 mg intravenously every 3 weeks. Males with urothelial cancer arising in the bladder constituted most of the 29 patients. T cells were recovered from blood samples at a median of around 150,000.

Patients were diagnosed with urothelial carcinoma, either locally advanced or metastatic. V was clipped by 4 bases and J by 4 bases; unmatched bases: 4. The CDR3 covers 12 residues. The germline gives CDR1 SQVTM, CDR2 ANQGSEA. Sequenced by immunoSEQ multiplex PCR; TCRdb stores in-frame clones only, minus some. The sample has roughly 16,000 clones; approximately 90% are singletons. This clone has a single count. The source is a man in his forties or fifties with urothelial cancer. The chain joins TRBV29-1 to TRBJ2-7, with 7 bases aligning to TRBD2. Material: PBMCs, obtained around atezolizumab (anti-PD-L1) treatment. CDR3 DNA sequence: TGCAGCGTTGCCGGGAGGAGGTACGAGCAGTACTTC. It encodes CSVAGRRYEQYF.